This entry concerns a single TCR beta chain. As for time point: after neoadjuvant nivolumab, at surgical resection. These oral cavity squamous cell carcinomas were HPV-negative and locally advanced. Clones were read by immunoSEQ multiplex PCR, and TCRdb kept only the in-frame ones, dropping some. The sample has around 13,000 clones, around 76% seen once. The record originates from a study of neoadjuvant anti-PD-1 for oral cavity cancer. The TCR comes from a person aged 35-80 years with oral cavity squamous cell carcinoma. Source: PBMCs, taken after nivolumab (anti-PD-1) treatment.

CDR3 sequence: CASSVSLNTEAFF. CDR3 sequence (DNA): TGTGCCAGCAGTGTTAGTCTGAACACTGAAGCTTTCTTT. The chain carries TRBV6-4 and TRBJ1-1; D is undetermined. Per germline, CDR1 MRHNA and CDR2 SNTAGT. The V end was cut by 4 bases, the J end by 0 bases, with 6 bases between. The CDR3 covers 13 residues.